The source of this TCR beta chain is a study of shared clonotypes between healthy human individuals. About this clone itself: Its target is unknown.

V was cut by 8 bases and J by 8 bases, with 18 bases left in between. The germline CDR1 and CDR2 sequences are MNHNS and SASEGT. CDR3 length equals 14 residues. General study points: A few donors showed sharing of approximately 5% of naive CD4 clonotypes.

At deep level, the assay was performed. Genomic DNA per cell subset filled all wells of several immunoSEQ plates. Sequenced by immunoSEQ multiplex PCR; TCRdb stores in-frame clones only, minus some. The data show roughly 2.5 million clones, around 90% seen once. Memory CD4+ cells were the fraction left after CD45RA+ naive selection. The chain is built from TRBV6-1 and TRBJ1-4; D is uncertain. Sequences were obtained from naive CD4+ T cells sorted from blood. Regarding subset: CD45RA+ positively selected. The sequence was collected from a man in his late teens or twenties in good health. The CDR3: CASVEGGAGEKLFF. DNA for the CDR3: TGTGCCAGCGTTGAGGGTGGAGCTGGCGAAAAACTGTTTTTT.